This T cell receptor (beta chain) is drawn from a study of a mutant IDH1 vaccine in newly diagnosed glioma. Documented time point: week 35, safety follow-up. Doses comprised 300 ug of mutant IDH1 20-mer peptide each, plus topical imiquimod. The CDR3 runs to 13 residues. CDR1 SQVTM and CDR2 ANQGSEA come from the germline V gene. The V and J ends lost 3 bases and 0 bases respectively, with 8 bases between them. About this clone: Its antigen is still unknown.

Data came from immunoSEQ multiplex PCR; TCRdb stores just in-frame clones and leaves some out. Found here are around 50,000 clones, 79% of them singletons; the top ten hold 5.5% to 8.5%. The rearrangement uses TRBV29-1 and TRBJ2-5; unclear D gene. This receptor was identified in a man aged 35 to 55 with glioma. Source: PBMCs, taken from a glioma patient whose treatment included an IDH1 peptide vaccine. Here the CDR3 DNA reads TGCAGCGTTGATTCAGCTAACCAAGAGACCCAGTACTTC. Translated, it gives CSVDSANQETQYF.